The 14 T cell receptor beta chains reported below all come from one sample, sequenced in a study of blood T cell repertoires in COVID-19. Sequencing was performed with immunoSEQ multiplex PCR; in TCRdb, only in-frame clones are kept and a portion is missing. In the table there are about 64,000 clones, around 80% of which are singletons. Sequenced input: peripheral blood. Receptors were obtained from a man aged 55 to 70 with COVID-19, enrolled during active disease.

This clone was detected only once. V gene TRBV19 combines with J gene TRBJ2-5; 7 positions agree with TRBD1. The CDR3 length is 16 residues. V lost 4 bases, J lost 5 bases, and 13 bases stayed unmatched. Germline CDR1 LNHDA, CDR2 SQIVND (reference sequence). CDR3 nucleotide sequence: TGTGCCAGTAGTAAGGGGGCACTACCGGGCGGGGAGACCCAGTACTTC. Its translation is CASSKGALPGGETQYF.

Notes on this clone: The germline gene is not matched at one end of the junction; a read error may be the cause. The chain carries TRBV6-2 or TRBV6-3 and TRBJ2-1, with 15 bases lining up with TRBD2. Germline CDR1 and CDR2: MNHEY and SVGEGT. This CDR3 is 17 amino acids long. This CDR3 reads CASSYSGTSGGNPEQFF. In nucleotides, the CDR3 is TGTGCCAGCAGCTACTCCGGGACTAGCGGGGGGAATCCTGAGCAGTTCTTC.

The chain joins TRBV10-1 to TRBJ1-1; 8 bases line up with TRBD1. V lost 2 bases and J lost 4; bases outside the gene matches: 9. Germline CDR1 reads WNHNN; CDR2 reads SYGVQD (reference sequence). This CDR3 spans 16 amino acids. The DNA for the CDR3 is TGCGCCAGCAGTGAGGGACAGGGATTATGGAGCACTGAAGCTTTCTTT. Translation: CASSEGQGLWSTEAFF.

This clone was detected only a few times. The chain employs TRBV13 and TRBJ2-1; 11 nucleotides align to TRBD2. Trimming at V came to 3 bases and at J to 3 bases, leaving 10 bases not matched to a gene. The CDR3 runs 18 residues. Germline-derived CDR1 and CDR2 are PRHDT and FYEKMQ (reference sequence). CDR3 region: CASSFGASGRLGYNEQFF. CDR3 in DNA: TGTGCCAGCAGCTTTGGGGCTAGCGGGAGGCTTGGCTACAATGAGCAGTTCTTC.

This clone has only a few counts. This chain links TRBV7-2 with TRBJ1-5, with TRBD1 matching 9 bases. Germline V lookup: CDR1 SGHTA, CDR2 FQGNSA. The CDR3 loop spans 13 amino acids. J gave up 7 bases and V 6 bases, and 4 bases lay outside the gene matches. CDR3 DNA sequence: TGTGCCAGCAGACGGGACAGGGACCAGCCCCAGCATTTT. Residues: CASRRDRDQPQHF. Together with reference TRBV7-2 and TRBJ1-5, the CDR3 gives the full variable domain: GAGVSQSPSNKVTEKGKDVELRCDPISGHTALYWYRQSLGQGLEFLIYFQGNSAPDKSGLPSDRFSAERTGGSVSTLTIQRTQQEDSAVYLCASRRDRDQPQHFGDGTRLSIL.

This clone has only a few counts. The J gene is TRBJ1-1, the V gene TRBV11-2; D is perhaps TRBD1 (5 bases). Per germline, CDR1 SGHAT and CDR2 FQNNGV. The CDR3 totals 13 residues. The ends were cut back, 2 bases at V and 6 bases at J, with 10 bases in the middle. The DNA of the CDR3 is TGTGCCAGCAGCTTACCCAGGGCCTCTGAAGCTTTCTTT. This gives the protein CASSLPRASEAFF.

The chain couples TRBV29-1 to TRBJ2-5; maybe TRBD1 (6 bases). CDR3 size: 12 residues. The germline CDR1 and CDR2 sequences are SQVTM and ANQGSEA. CDR3 sequence (DNA): TGCACTGGGGGCCAAGCCCCAGAGACCCAGTACTTC. Translation: CTGGQAPETQYF.

This chain links TRBV18 with TRBJ2-2, with a possible D match to TRBD1 (6 bases). The V and J ends lost 6 bases and 4 bases respectively, with 12 bases between them. This CDR3 has 14 amino acids. Germline CDR1 and CDR2: KGHSH and LQKENI. Written as DNA, the CDR3 is TGTGCCAGCTCGGGGGACATGCGCACCGGGGAGCTGTTTTTT. It yields the protein CASSGDMRTGELFF.

This clone was detected only a few times. CDR3 loop: CASSTGAGADRQPQHF. CDR3 sequence (DNA): TGCGCCAGCAGCACCGGCGCAGGGGCGGATAGGCAGCCCCAGCATTTT. This chain joins TRBV5-1 and TRBJ1-5; possibly TRBD1 for D (6 bases). Germline CDR1 is SGHRS and CDR2 is YFSETQ. The CDR3 consists of 16 residues. V dropped 4 bases and J dropped 7 bases, with 21 bases sitting between them.

The chain has TRBV4-2 and TRBJ1-1; unclear D gene. V shed 5 bases and J shed 3 bases, with 7 bases lying between them. Germline assignment: CDR1 LGHNA and CDR2 YNFKEQ. The CDR3 loop spans 12 amino acids. The CDR3 coding sequence is TGTGCCAGCAGCTCTCCGTACACTGAAGCTTTCTTT. Encoded protein: CASSSPYTEAFF.

The chain joins TRBV11-2 to TRBJ2-2; D is possibly TRBD1 (6 bases). This CDR3 spans 15 amino acids. The germline gives CDR1 SGHAT, CDR2 FQNNGV. Trimming took off 1 base at V and 7 bases at J, with 13 bases between the two ends. CDR3 sequence: CASSLGQAAFGELFF. As DNA, the CDR3 is TGTGCCAGCAGCTTAGGACAGGCGGCGTTCGGGGAGCTGTTTTTT.

The chain joins TRBV9 to TRBJ2-5; a possible D gene is TRBD1 (6 bases). V lost 4 bases and J 5 bases, leaving 12 bases between the germline ends. CDR3 length equals 13 residues. Germline V gives CDR1 SGDLS, CDR2 YYNGEE. CDR3 residues: CASSQLGGETQYF. CDR3 DNA: TGTGCCAGCAGCCAACTAGGGGGTGAGACCCAGTACTTC.

The rearrangement links TRBV6-8 to TRBJ1-2, with D uncertain. The V end lost 0 bases, the J end lost 2 bases, and 10 bases lay between the germline ends. CDR1 is MNHGY, CDR2 SAAAGT, per germline. The CDR3 has 15 amino acids. The CDR3 spells CASSYSWLANYGYTF. The CDR3 DNA is TGTGCCAGCAGTTACTCGTGGCTGGCAAACTATGGCTACACCTTC.

The chain has TRBV18 and TRBJ1-2; the D is unclear. Per germline, CDR1 KGHSH and CDR2 LQKENI. The CDR3 has 12 amino acids. The germline V and J ends were trimmed by 3 bases and 8 bases, with 10 bases remaining between them. The CDR3 region is CASSPDMRGYTF. The DNA of the CDR3 is TGTGCCAGCTCACCGGATATGAGGGGCTACACCTTC.